This T cell receptor (beta chain) was recorded in a study of T cells after yellow fever vaccination (dated 2019 in TCRdb). Describing the broader study: The SMART-Seq v4 Ultra Low Input RNA kit was used to prepare libraries from fractions with low cell numbers. To follow T-cell clones before and after both primary and booster YFV17D yellow fever vaccination, bulk TCR alpha and beta repertoires underwent longitudinal sequencing. Bulk PBMC replicates and cell subsets were isolated from blood drawn at multiple timepoints before and after both primary and secondary immunization. Two healthy male donors, one aged 18 to 29 and one aged 30 to 40 years, were included in the cohort. Summary of the overall study and its limitations: A small fraction of clonotypes showed up in both the CD4 and CD8 compartments, probably as a result of convergent recombination. The secondary T-cell response was found to be weaker but faster than the primary response, with a peak reached on day 5 rather than on day 15. Most clones expanded after primary vaccination were re-detected after the booster (almost 98% of CD4 and roughly 87% of CD8), suggesting broad memory maintenance. FACS-sorted repertoires could contain abundant contaminating clonotypes from the bulk population, so computational filtering was required. Only a couple of donors were included in the study, so the extent to which the findings can be generalized is limited.

This clonotype was detected a few times. Its antigen has not been determined. The input lacks base qualities; no much larger clone sits a single base away. In light of the paper, this sample's treatment or condition label describes: live attenuated yellow fever vaccine strain. PBMCs were isolated from peripheral blood using a standard Ficoll-Paque protocol. CD4 and CD8 T-cell fractions were isolated with Dynabeads CD4 and CD8 positive selection kits. TriZol was used to extract RNA from bulk PBMCs, CD4 and CD8 fractions, and dextramer-positive and dextramer-negative fractions. Trimming takes 6 bases from V and 4 bases from J, and the germline ends sit 15 bases apart. CDR1 DFQATT and CDR2 SNEGSKA are derived from the germline V gene (reference sequence). The CDR3 sequence holds 13 residues, the cysteine and phenylalanine included. The CDR3 DNA has 39 bases and is translated from base 1. Synthesis of TCR cDNA relied on 5'RACE template switching, a step that introduced a universal primer site along with unique molecular identifiers. cDNA synthesis was primed from both the TCR alpha and TCR beta constant segments. Two PCR steps were used to amplify libraries, with sample barcodes and sequencing adapters being added in the second step. Sequencing of libraries was done on Illumina HiSeq 2500 (2x100 bp) or NovaSeq (2x150 bp). On the authors' methods: MIGEC was used to demultiplex reads and collapse the reads into UMI consensus sequences, and MiXCR was used for V(D)J alignment. Clonotypes responding to the vaccine were identified with edgeR on replicate PBMC samples, with the criteria of FDR below 0.01 and a log2 fold change above 5 up to day 15. Each bulk clonotype was labeled CD4 or CD8 based on which sequenced repertoire, CD4 or CD8, contained the clonotype at higher abundance. In TCRdb, the public reads were trimmed at Q25 with fastp and aligned with MiXCR, with productive beta chains retained. Entries that share a CDR3 protein sequence are merged under the most common genes and DNA. None of the V and J calls come from the authors' own analysis; TCRdb made them. The sample table shows about 260,000 distinct CDR3 sequences, and approximately 13% are seen once. 0.4% to 0.55% of the sample is taken by the ten largest.

The receptor's source is a man aged 25 to 40 who received the YFV17D yellow fever vaccine. The V gene is TRBV20-1 and the J gene is TRBJ2-5; the D gene is possibly TRBD2, with 6 bases matching. This material consisted of CD4+ T cells sorted from PBMCs, taken 45 days after the yellow fever booster vaccination. The DNA reads TGCAGTGCGAGGACCCCGGGGGTAGAGACCCAGTACTTC. Translation gives CSARTPGVETQYF.